These 7 T cell receptor beta chains were sequenced from one sample in a study of blood T cell repertoires in COVID-19. Repertoires were generated with immunoSEQ multiplex PCR, while TCRdb's copy carries only in-frame clones and drops some. The profile shows about 160,000 clones, 85% to 90% of them singletons. Input material: peripheral blood. The source is a man in his late teens or twenties with COVID-19, enrolled during active disease.

This chain connects TRBV15 to TRBJ2-3; possibly TRBD2 for D (5 bases). V gave up 3 bases and J gave up 5 bases, with 18 bases separating them. CDR3 size: 16 residues. The V gene's germline CDR1 is LNHNV and CDR2 YYDKDF (reference sequence). CDR3 sequence (DNA): TGTGCCACCAGCAGCCGTACTAGTGACGGCAGAGATACGCAGTATTTT. Translating it yields CATSSRTSDGRDTQYF.

The rearrangement joins TRBV6-6 to TRBJ2-7; TRBD2 matches at 7 bases. Germline CDR1 reads MNHNY; CDR2 reads SVGAGI (reference sequence). The CDR3 consists of 17 residues. V was clipped by 5 bases and J by 0 bases; unmatched bases: 13. The CDR3 is CASSPPRGGASSYEQYF. The CDR3 nucleotides read TGTGCCAGCAGTCCGCCCCGGGGAGGGGCTTCCTCCTACGAGCAGTACTTC.

The V and J genes are TRBV14 and TRBJ2-2; maybe TRBD1 (5 bases). This CDR3 spans 13 amino acids. Germline-derived CDR1 and CDR2 are SGHDN and FVKESK. V was trimmed by 4 bases and J by 6 bases, leaving 9 bases between them. CDR3 DNA sequence: TGTGCCAGCAGCCCTCCCAGGGCCGGGGAGCTGTTTTTT. This codes for CASSPPRAGELFF.

V is TRBV4-3 and J is TRBJ1-5; D is unresolved. Germline V CDR1 and CDR2: LGHNA, YSLEER. The CDR3 runs to 14 residues. Trimming pared 0 bases from V and 5 bases from J, leaving 8 bases between. The CDR3 DNA is TGCGCCAGCAGCCAAGATCACGGAGATCAGCCCCAGCATTTT. It yields the protein CASSQDHGDQPQHF.

The gene calls are TRBV29-1 and TRBJ2-3; maybe TRBD2 (7 bases). The ends were cut back, 7 bases at V and 3 bases at J, with 17 bases in the middle. Per the germline V gene, CDR1 is SQVTM and CDR2 is ANQGSEA. The CDR3 sequence is 14 residues long. CDR3 in DNA: TGCAGCGCCGAAGGGGGGGCGCGAACAGATACGCAGTATTTT. Encoded protein: CSAEGGARTDTQYF.

The chain links TRBV5-1 to TRBJ2-5; D ambiguous. Germline CDR1 reads SGHRS; CDR2 reads YFSETQ. The CDR3 loop spans 15 amino acids. The germline V and J ends were trimmed by 2 bases and 5 bases, with 16 bases remaining between them. The CDR3 is CASSFSTNPKETQYF. The CDR3 DNA reads TGCGCCAGCAGCTTTTCGACAAACCCCAAGGAGACCCAGTACTTC. Complete variable domain (other parts from reference TRBV5-1 and TRBJ2-5): KAGVTQTPRYLIKTRGQQVTLSCSPISGHRSVSWYQQTPGQGLQFLFEYFSETQRNKGNFPGRFSGRQFSNSRSEMNVSTLELGDSALYLCASSFSTNPKETQYFGPGTRLLVL.

This chain joins TRBV24-1 and TRBJ2-3, with 9 bases aligning to TRBD1. The CDR3 consists of 14 residues. CDR1 and CDR2 (germline): KGHDR, SFDVKD. V lost 0 bases and J lost 10; bases outside the gene matches: 4. The DNA of the CDR3 is TGTGCCACCAGTGATTTGGACAGGGGGTCGGCGCAGTATTTT. It is translated as CATSDLDRGSAQYF.